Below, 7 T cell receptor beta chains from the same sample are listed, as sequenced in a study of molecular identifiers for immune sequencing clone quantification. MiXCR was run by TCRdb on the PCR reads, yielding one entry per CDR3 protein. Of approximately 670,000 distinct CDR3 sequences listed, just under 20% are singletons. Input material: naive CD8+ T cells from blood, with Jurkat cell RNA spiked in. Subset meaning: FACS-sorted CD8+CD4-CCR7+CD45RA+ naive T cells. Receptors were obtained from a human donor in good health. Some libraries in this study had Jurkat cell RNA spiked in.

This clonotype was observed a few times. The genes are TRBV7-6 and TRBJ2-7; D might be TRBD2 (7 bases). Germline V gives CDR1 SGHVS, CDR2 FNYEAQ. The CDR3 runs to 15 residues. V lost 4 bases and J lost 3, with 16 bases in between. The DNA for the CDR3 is TGTGCCAGCAGCTCAGGGGTAGCGGGTAACTACGAGCAGTACTTC. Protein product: CASSSGVAGNYEQYF. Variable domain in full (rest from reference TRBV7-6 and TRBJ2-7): GAGVSQSPRYKVTKRGQDVALRCDPISGHVSLYWYRQALGQGPEFLTYFNYEAQQDKSGLPNDRFSAERPEGSISTLTIQRTEQRDSAMYRCASSSGVAGNYEQYFGPGTRLTVT.

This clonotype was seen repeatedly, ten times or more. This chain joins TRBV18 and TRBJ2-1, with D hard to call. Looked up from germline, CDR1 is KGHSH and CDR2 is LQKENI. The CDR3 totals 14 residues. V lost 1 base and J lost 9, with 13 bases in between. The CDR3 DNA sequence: TGTGCCAGCTCACCACTTCCCCTGGACGGTGAGCAGTTCTTC. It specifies CASSPLPLDGEQFF. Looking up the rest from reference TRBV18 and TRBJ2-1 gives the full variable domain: NAGVMQNPRHLVRRRGQEARLRCSPMKGHSHVYWYRQLPEEGLKFMVYLQKENIIDESGMPKERFSAEFPKEGPSILRIQQVVRGDSAAYFCASSPLPLDGEQFFGPGTRLTVL.

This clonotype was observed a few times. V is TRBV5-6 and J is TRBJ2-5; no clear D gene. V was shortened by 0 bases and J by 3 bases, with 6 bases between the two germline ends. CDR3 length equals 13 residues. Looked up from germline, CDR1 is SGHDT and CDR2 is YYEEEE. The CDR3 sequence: CASSLEGKETQYF. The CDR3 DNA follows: TGTGCCAGCAGCTTGGAAGGCAAAGAGACCCAGTACTTC.

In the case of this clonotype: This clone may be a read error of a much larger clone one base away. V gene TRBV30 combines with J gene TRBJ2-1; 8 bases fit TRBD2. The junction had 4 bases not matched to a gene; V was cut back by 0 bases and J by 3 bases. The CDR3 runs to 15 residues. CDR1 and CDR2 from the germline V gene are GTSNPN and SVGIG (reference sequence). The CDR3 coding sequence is TGTGCCTGGAGTGTACTAGCGGAGTTCTACAATGAGCAGTTCTTC. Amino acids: CAWSVLAEFYNEQFF. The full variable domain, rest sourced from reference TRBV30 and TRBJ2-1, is SQTIHQWPATLVQPVGSPLSLECTVEGTSNPNLYWYRQAAGRGLQLLFYSVGIGQISSEVPQNLSASRPQDRQFILSSKKLLLSDSGFYLCAWSVLAEFYNEQFFGPGTRLTVL.

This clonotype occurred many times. CDR3 in amino acids: CAWSPLSGLAQYF. CDR3 DNA sequence: TGTGCCTGGAGTCCGCTCTCAGGGTTGGCGCAGTATTTT. This sequence joins TRBV30 and TRBJ2-3; weak D call: TRBD1 (5 bases). CDR3 size: 13 residues. Trimming removed 2 bases at V and 10 bases at J, with 16 bases between. The germline CDR1 and CDR2 sequences are GTSNPN and SVGIG (reference sequence).

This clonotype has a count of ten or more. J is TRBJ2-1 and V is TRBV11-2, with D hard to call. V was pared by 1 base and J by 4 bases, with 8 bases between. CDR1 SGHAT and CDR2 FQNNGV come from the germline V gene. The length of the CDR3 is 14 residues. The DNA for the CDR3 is TGTGCCAGCAGCTTAGCAGTCGGGTACAATGAGCAGTTCTTC. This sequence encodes CASSLAVGYNEQFF.

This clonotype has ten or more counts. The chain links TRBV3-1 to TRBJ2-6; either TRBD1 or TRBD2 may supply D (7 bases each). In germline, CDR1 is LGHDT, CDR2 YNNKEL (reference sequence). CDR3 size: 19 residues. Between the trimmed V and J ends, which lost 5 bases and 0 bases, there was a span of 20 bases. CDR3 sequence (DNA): TGTGCCAGCAGCGGAATGGGCAGGGGGGGTCCCTCTGGGGCCAACGTCCTGACTTTC. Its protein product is CASSGMGRGGPSGANVLTF. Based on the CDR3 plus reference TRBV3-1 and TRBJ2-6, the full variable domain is DTAVSQTPKYLVTQMGNDKSIKCEQNLGHDTMYWYKQDSKKFLKIMFSYNNKELIINETVPNRFSPKSPDKAHLNLHINSLELGDSAVYFCASSGMGRGGPSGANVLTFGAGSRLTVL.